This entry lists 24 T cell receptor beta chains sequenced from one sample in a study of T cells after posttransplantation cyclophosphamide. Sequencing was performed with immunoSEQ multiplex PCR; in TCRdb, only in-frame clones are kept and a portion is missing. The counts give 35,000 to 55,000 clones, none of them seen only once; approximately 2% is held by the top ten. The sample was PBMCs. The receptors here all came from a middle-aged man in good health, CMV-negative, and a related stem cell transplant donor.

In its sample, this clone was seen many times. The V and J genes are TRBV10-2 and TRBJ1-1; no clear D gene. The V end was cut by 3 bases, the J end by 4 bases, with 6 bases between. Germline V gene data show CDR1 as WSHSY and CDR2 as SAAADI. The CDR3 runs 12 residues. This chain's CDR3 is CASSEQITEAFF. CDR3 in DNA: TGCGCCAGCAGTGAACAGATCACTGAAGCTTTCTTT.

This clone appeared many times. This chain joins TRBV7-2 and TRBJ2-3; D might be TRBD2 (6 bases). The CDR3 has 13 amino acids. Germline CDR1 and CDR2: SGHTA and FQGNSA. V dropped 6 bases and J dropped 2 bases, with 9 bases sitting between them. The CDR3 spells CASRSSATDTQYF. The DNA of the CDR3 is TGTGCCAGCAGATCTAGCGCCACAGATACGCAGTATTTT.

This clone showed up many times. The chain carries TRBV6-5 and TRBJ2-7; possible D gene TRBD2, 5 bases. The CDR3 covers 11 residues. Trimming left V 7 bases short and J 5 bases short, with 9 bases between. Germline V gene lookup returns CDR1 MNHEY and CDR2 SVGAGI. The CDR3 nucleotides are TGTGCCAGCACCCCGAGGGACGAGCAGTACTTC. This sequence encodes CASTPRDEQYF.

This clone was recorded many times. J is TRBJ1-4 and V is TRBV18; 9 bases fit TRBD1. The germline gives CDR1 KGHSH, CDR2 LQKENI. The length of the CDR3 is 17 residues. Trimming at V came to 2 bases and at J to 5 bases, leaving 9 bases not matched to a gene. CDR3 coding DNA: TGTGCCAGCTCACCATTGAGACAGGGGGTTGCGAATGAAAAACTGTTTTTT. It specifies CASSPLRQGVANEKLFF.

In this sample, this clone turned up a few times. The chain combines TRBV25-1 with TRBJ1-2; 9 bases are a match to TRBD1. Germline V gene lookup returns CDR1 MGHDK and CDR2 SYGVNS. This CDR3 has 15 residues. V trimming: 4 bases; J trimming: 4 bases; junction bases outside the gene matches: 7. CDR3 nucleotide sequence: TGTGCCAGCAGTGGTGCTGGACAGGGGACCTATGGCTACACCTTC. Protein: CASSGAGQGTYGYTF.

This clone has a handful of counts. J is TRBJ2-7 and V is TRBV11-2; 7 bases fit TRBD1. The germline CDR1 and CDR2 sequences are SGHAT and FQNNGV. V gave up 5 bases and J gave up 6 bases; unmatched junction bases: 10. CDR3 size: 14 residues. The CDR3 is CASSPRQGYGEQYF. Here the CDR3 DNA reads TGTGCCAGCAGCCCCCGACAGGGCTATGGCGAGCAGTACTTC.

This clone was counted a few times. CDR3 residues: CAWSVGGGEQFF. CDR3 nucleotides: TGTGCCTGGAGTGTCGGGGGGGGTGAGCAGTTCTTC. The rearrangement joins TRBV30 to TRBJ2-1, with 8 positions matching TRBD2. This CDR3 has 12 amino acids. V lost 0 bases, J lost 9 bases, and 1 base stayed unmatched. The germline V gene encodes CDR1 GTSNPN and CDR2 SVGIG (reference sequence).

The rearrangement joins TRBV29-1 to TRBJ2-5; 7 bases map to TRBD2. Germline V gives CDR1 SQVTM, CDR2 ANQGSEA. There are 14 residues in the CDR3. V was clipped by 7 bases and J by 3 bases; unmatched bases: 11. CDR3 loop: CSATGGDNKETQYF. In nucleotides, the CDR3 is TGCAGCGCCACGGGGGGAGATAATAAAGAGACCCAGTACTTC.

This clone was detected only a few times. The DNA of the CDR3 is TGTGCCTGGAGTGCCCCAGCGAGAGGGGGCATAGAGACCCAGTACTTC. Translation gives CAWSAPARGGIETQYF. The J gene is TRBJ2-5, the V gene TRBV30; 7 bases fit TRBD1. Per germline, CDR1 GTSNPN and CDR2 SVGIG (reference sequence). Trimming at V came to 1 base and at J to 4 bases, leaving 12 bases not matched to a gene. This CDR3 region has 16 residues.

About this clone: The germline gene is not matched at one end of the junction; a read error may be the cause. The chain carries TRBV30 and TRBJ2-1; 11 positions match TRBD2. Germline loops: CDR1 GTSNPN, CDR2 SVGIG (reference sequence). This CDR3 contains 16 residues. The chain's CDR3 is CVWSVLGTSGYNEQFF. CDR3 DNA sequence: TGTGTCTGGAGTGTACTAGGGACTAGCGGTTACAATGAGCAGTTCTTC.

This clone occurred a few times. The chain combines TRBV7-5 with TRBJ2-2; the table's D call TRBD2 went unverified against the DNA. TRBV7-5 constitutes a pseudogene. The CDR3 covers 14 residues. The CDR3 region has the DNA TGTGCCTTCTCCCCGGGACTACTCACCGGGGAGCTGTTTTTT. It yields the protein CAFSPGLLTGELFF.

This chain links TRBV5-1 with TRBJ2-5; tentatively, D is TRBD2 (5 bases). The CDR3 has 14 amino acids. V was shortened by 3 bases and J by 4 bases, with 13 bases between the two germline ends. CDR1 and CDR2 (germline): SGHRS, YFSETQ. CDR3 DNA sequence: TGCGCCAGCAGCTCGACGGGGTCCCGAGAGACCCAGTACTTC. It codes for CASSSTGSRETQYF.

The table lists this clone with many counts. The rearrangement joins TRBV6-6 to TRBJ2-4; D remains ambiguous. Germline V gene lookup returns CDR1 MNHNY and CDR2 SVGAGI (reference sequence). V was trimmed by 10 bases and J by 0 bases, leaving 7 bases between them. This CDR3 spans 12 amino acids. In DNA, the CDR3 is TGTGCCACCGAGGTAGCCAAAAACATTCAGTACTTC. The encoded protein is CATEVAKNIQYF.

This clone was observed at least ten times. The chain recombines TRBV7-9 with TRBJ1-4, with TRBD1 identical over 12 bases. The V segment lost 5 bases and the J segment 7 bases; nucleotides outside the gene matches: 5. The germline V gene has CDR1 SEHNR and CDR2 FQNEAQ (reference sequence). The CDR3 spans 15 residues. The DNA of the CDR3 is TGTGCCAGCAGCGAGGGACAGGGGGCACTTGAAAAACTGTTTTTT. Its protein product is CASSEGQGALEKLFF. Complete variable domain (other parts from reference TRBV7-9 and TRBJ1-4): DTGVSQNPRHKITKRGQNVTFRCDPISEHNRLYWYRQTLGQGPEFLTYFQNEAQLEKSRLLSDRFSAERPKGSFSTLEIQRTEQGDSAMYLCASSEGQGALEKLFFGSGTQLSVL.

About this clone: The conserved closing phenylalanine or tryptophan is absent in this CDR3, likely reflecting a read error. The J gene is TRBJ2-3, the V gene TRBV9, with 7 bases that match TRBD2. Germline CDR1 SGDLS, CDR2 YYNGEE. This CDR3 contains 15 residues. Trimming cost V 4 bases and J 1 base; bases outside gene matches: 6. The CDR3 DNA is TGTGCCAGCAGCCGAACGAGCGGGGGCACAGATACGCAGTATTCT. This sequence encodes CASSRTSGGTDTQYS.

This clone was counted ten times or more. The V call is TRBV11-2, the J call TRBJ2-7; 7 bases agree with TRBD1. The CDR3 runs to 14 residues. The V gene's germline CDR1 is SGHAT and CDR2 FQNNGV. J gave up 3 bases and V 1 base, and 3 bases lay outside the gene matches. This CDR3 is CASSLVGGNYEQYV. As DNA, the CDR3 is TGTGCCAGCAGCTTAGTAGGGGGCAACTACGAGCAGTACGTC.

This clone was counted at least ten times. The V and J genes are TRBV20-1 and TRBJ2-3; D unresolved. Germline CDR1 and CDR2: DFQATT and SNEGSKA (reference sequence). Trimming took 1 base from V and 5 from J, leaving 4 bases between them. This CDR3 has 11 residues. In DNA, the CDR3 is TGCAGTGCTAGAGTTAGAGATACGCAGTATTTT. Protein product: CSARVRDTQYF.

This clone has a count of ten or more. The CDR3 sequence: CATSTVLGTQYF. The CDR3 nucleotides read TGTGCCACGTCGACAGTCCTTGGGACCCAGTACTTC. The chain carries TRBV19 and TRBJ2-5; maybe TRBD1 (5 bases). The CDR3 length is 12 residues. Trimming pared 10 bases from V and 7 bases from J, leaving 16 bases between. CDR1 is LNHDA and CDR2 is SQIVND in the germline V gene (reference sequence).

This clone was seen many times. This sequence joins TRBV4-1 and TRBJ1-3; no definite D call. Germline CDR1 is MGHRA and CDR2 is YSYEKL. V lost 4 bases and J lost 7, with 17 bases in between. CDR3 size: 15 residues. The DNA for the CDR3 is TGCGCCAGCAGCCTTATAACGTCTCGGTTGAACACCATATATTTT. Protein sequence: CASSLITSRLNTIYF.

This clone was seen more than once but under ten times. This rearrangement joins TRBV18 to TRBJ2-2; D is perhaps TRBD1 (5 bases). The CDR3 is 16 residues long. Germline CDR1 and CDR2: KGHSH and LQKENI. The ends were cut back, 1 base at V and 3 bases at J, with 12 bases in the middle. The DNA for the CDR3 is TGTGCCAGCTCACCACGAAGGGGCCCGGACACCGGGGAGCTGTTTTTT. This codes for CASSPRRGPDTGELFF.

This chain uses TRBV4-2 with TRBJ1-6; TRBD1 is a possible D gene (5 bases). The CDR3 consists of 14 residues. Germline values: CDR1 LGHNA, CDR2 YNFKEQ. The germline V and J ends were trimmed by 0 bases and 10 bases, with 10 bases remaining between them. CDR3 coding DNA: TGTGCCAGCAGCCAAGATCGGGGGAGCTCACCCCTCCACTTT. Translation gives CASSQDRGSSPLHF.

In its sample, this clone was seen many times. The gene calls are TRBV27 and TRBJ2-1; TRBD1 matches 7 bases. V lost 4 bases, J lost 4 bases, and 7 bases stayed unmatched. CDR1 is MNHEY, CDR2 SMNVEV, per germline (reference sequence). This CDR3 has 15 residues. The DNA of the CDR3 is TGTGCCAGCAGTTCGGGACAGTCCCTTTACAATGAGCAGTTCTTC. Amino acids: CASSSGQSLYNEQFF.

This clone was counted at least ten times. The chain uses TRBV2 and TRBJ2-1; 13 bases match TRBD2. Germline loops: CDR1 SNHLY, CDR2 FYNNEI. The CDR3 has 14 amino acids. The V gene end was trimmed by 4 bases and the J gene end by 10 bases; junction bases not matched to a gene: 4. Here the CDR3 DNA reads TGTGCCAGCAGTGGACTAGCGGGGGGCACAGAGCAGTTCTTC. Protein sequence: CASSGLAGGTEQFF. Variable domain in full (rest from reference TRBV2 and TRBJ2-1): EPEVTQTPSHQVTQMGQEVILRCVPISNHLYFYWYRQILGQKVEFLVSFYNNEISEKSEIFDDQFSVERPDGSNFTLKIRSTKLEDSAMYFCASSGLAGGTEQFFGPGTRLTVL.

This clone was recorded many times. The chain employs TRBV5-1 and TRBJ2-7, with 9 bases that match TRBD1. CDR1 is SGHRS and CDR2 is YFSETQ in the germline V gene. The J segment lost 7 bases and the V segment lost 1 base, leaving 9 bases of the junction unmatched. This CDR3 is 15 amino acids long. The CDR3 DNA sequence: TGCGCCAGCAGCTTGCCGGGACAGGGTAGTAAGGAGCAGTACTTC. This translates into CASSLPGQGSKEQYF. Together with reference TRBV5-1 and TRBJ2-7, the CDR3 gives the full variable domain: KAGVTQTPRYLIKTRGQQVTLSCSPISGHRSVSWYQQTPGQGLQFLFEYFSETQRNKGNFPGRFSGRQFSNSRSEMNVSTLELGDSALYLCASSLPGQGSKEQYFGPGTRLTVT.